This T cell receptor beta chain was sequenced during a study of blood T cells in healthy people across ages. Study-wide findings and caveats: Changes in expanded clonotypes were possibly confounded, as the CMV status of donors was unknown. While age rose, TCR beta diversity per million T cells dropped in a roughly linear way.

There were at least 5.5 micrograms of total RNA extracted from every sample. Germline CDR1 reads MNHEY; CDR2 reads SMNVEV (reference sequence). With 8 bases removed from V and 8 bases from J, the gap between germline ends came to 13 bases. This CDR3 has 12 amino acids. Worth noting for this clonotype: The target antigen is unknown.

A second PCR, run for roughly 7 to 11 cycles, used a sample-barcoded 5' primer plus a J-beta primer mix. Tags on each cDNA molecule came from a template-switch adaptor with 12 random nucleotides. TCRdb reprocessed the 5' RACE reads with MiXCR, giving one entry per CDR3 protein. The sample shows more than 1.4 million distinct CDR3 sequences, around 39% of them seen only once. The chain couples TRBV27 to TRBJ2-1; TRBD1 or TRBD2 may be the D gene (5 bases each). The clonotype originates from a woman aged 18-29 years in good health. Sequencing was carried out using blood. For the CDR3, the DNA is TGTGCCAGCGGCGGACGGGACCATGAGCAGTTCTTC. It codes for CASGGRDHEQFF.